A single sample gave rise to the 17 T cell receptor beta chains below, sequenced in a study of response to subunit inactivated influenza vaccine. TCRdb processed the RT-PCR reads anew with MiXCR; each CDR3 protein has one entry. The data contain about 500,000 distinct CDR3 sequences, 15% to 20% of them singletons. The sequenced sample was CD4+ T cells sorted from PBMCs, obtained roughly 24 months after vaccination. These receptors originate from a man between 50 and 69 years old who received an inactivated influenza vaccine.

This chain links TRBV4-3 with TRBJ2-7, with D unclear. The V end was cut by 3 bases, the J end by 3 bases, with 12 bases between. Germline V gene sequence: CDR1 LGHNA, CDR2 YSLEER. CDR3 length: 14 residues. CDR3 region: CASSQSTMVYEQYF. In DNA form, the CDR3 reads TGCGCCAGCAGCCAGTCGACGATGGTCTACGAGCAGTACTTC.

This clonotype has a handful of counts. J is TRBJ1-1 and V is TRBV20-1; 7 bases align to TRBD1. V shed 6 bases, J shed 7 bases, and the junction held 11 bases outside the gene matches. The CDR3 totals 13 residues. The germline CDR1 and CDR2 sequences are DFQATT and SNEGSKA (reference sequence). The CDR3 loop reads CSAAGGTSDEAFF. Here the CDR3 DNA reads TGCAGTGCAGCAGGGGGGACCTCCGATGAAGCTTTCTTT.

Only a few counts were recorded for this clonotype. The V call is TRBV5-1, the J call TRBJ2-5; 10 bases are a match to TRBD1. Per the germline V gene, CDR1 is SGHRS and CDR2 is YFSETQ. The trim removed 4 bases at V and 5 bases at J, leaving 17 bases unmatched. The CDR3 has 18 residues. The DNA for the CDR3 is TGCGCCAGCAGCCCTGTCCCGGGACAGGGGAGGATGGTTGAGACCCAGTACTTC. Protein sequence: CASSPVPGQGRMVETQYF.

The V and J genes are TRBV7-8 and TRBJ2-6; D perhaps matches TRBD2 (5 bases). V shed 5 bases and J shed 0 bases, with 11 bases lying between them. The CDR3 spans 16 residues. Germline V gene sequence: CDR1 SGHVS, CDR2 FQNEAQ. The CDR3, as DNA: TGTGCCAGCAGCCCGAGTCGGGGCTCTGGGGCCAACGTCCTGACTTTC. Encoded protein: CASSPSRGSGANVLTF. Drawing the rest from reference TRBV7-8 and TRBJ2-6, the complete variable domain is GAGVSQSPRYKVAKRGQDVALRCDPISGHVSLFWYQQALGQGPEFLTYFQNEAQLDKSGLPSDRFFAERPEGSVSTLKIQRTQQEDSAVYLCASSPSRGSGANVLTFGAGSRLTVL.

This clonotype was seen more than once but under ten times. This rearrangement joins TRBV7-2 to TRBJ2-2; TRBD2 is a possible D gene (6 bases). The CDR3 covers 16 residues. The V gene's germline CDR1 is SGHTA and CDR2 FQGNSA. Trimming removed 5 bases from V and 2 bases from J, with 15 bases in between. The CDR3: CASSAQSRGNTGELFF. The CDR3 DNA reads TGTGCCAGCAGCGCCCAGTCGCGGGGTAACACCGGGGAGCTGTTTTTT.

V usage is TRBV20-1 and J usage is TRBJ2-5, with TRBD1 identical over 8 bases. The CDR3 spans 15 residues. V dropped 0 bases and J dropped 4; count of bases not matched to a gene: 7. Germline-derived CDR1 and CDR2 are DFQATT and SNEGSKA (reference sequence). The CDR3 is CSARDARQGRETQYF. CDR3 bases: TGCAGTGCTAGAGACGCTAGACAGGGGAGAGAGACCCAGTACTTC.

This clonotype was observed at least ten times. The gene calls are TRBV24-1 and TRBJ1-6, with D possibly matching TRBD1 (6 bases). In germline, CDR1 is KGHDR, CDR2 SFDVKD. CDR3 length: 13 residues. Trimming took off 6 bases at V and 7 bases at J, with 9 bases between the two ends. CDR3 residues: CATSQGGNSPLHF. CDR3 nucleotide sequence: TGTGCCACCAGTCAAGGGGGGAATTCACCCCTCCACTTT.

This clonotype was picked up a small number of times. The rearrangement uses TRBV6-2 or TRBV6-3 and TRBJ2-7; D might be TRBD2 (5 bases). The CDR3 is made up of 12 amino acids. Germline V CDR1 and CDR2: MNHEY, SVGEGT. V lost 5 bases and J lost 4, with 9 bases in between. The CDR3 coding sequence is TGTGCCAGCAGTACTCTAGCATACGAGCAGTACTTC. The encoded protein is CASSTLAYEQYF.

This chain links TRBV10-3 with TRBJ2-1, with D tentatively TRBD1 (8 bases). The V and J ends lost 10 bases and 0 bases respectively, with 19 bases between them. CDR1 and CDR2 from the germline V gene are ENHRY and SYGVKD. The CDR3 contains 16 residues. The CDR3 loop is CATQGAREASYNEQFF. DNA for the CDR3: TGTGCCACCCAGGGGGCTCGGGAGGCCTCCTACAATGAGCAGTTCTTC.

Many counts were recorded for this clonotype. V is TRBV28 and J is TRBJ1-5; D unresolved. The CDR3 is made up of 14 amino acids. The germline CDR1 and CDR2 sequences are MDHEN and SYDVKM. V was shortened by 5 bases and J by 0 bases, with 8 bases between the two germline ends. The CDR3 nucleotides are TGTGCCAGCAGTCCCACTAATAGCAATCAGCCCCAGCATTTT. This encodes CASSPTNSNQPQHF.

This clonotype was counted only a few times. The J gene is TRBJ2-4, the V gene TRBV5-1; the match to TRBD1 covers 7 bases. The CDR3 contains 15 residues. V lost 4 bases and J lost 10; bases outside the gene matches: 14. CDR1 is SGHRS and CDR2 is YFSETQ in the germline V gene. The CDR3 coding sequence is TGCGCCAGCAGCCCCTCACCTGGACAGGCTCAAATTCAGTACTTC. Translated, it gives CASSPSPGQAQIQYF.

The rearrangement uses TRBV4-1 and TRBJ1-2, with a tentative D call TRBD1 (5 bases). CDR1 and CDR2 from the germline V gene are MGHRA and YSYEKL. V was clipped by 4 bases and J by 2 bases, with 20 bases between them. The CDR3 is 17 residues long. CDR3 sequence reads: CASSPDHGGGGNYGYTF. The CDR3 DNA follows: TGCGCCAGCAGCCCGGATCATGGTGGGGGAGGAAACTATGGCTACACCTTC.

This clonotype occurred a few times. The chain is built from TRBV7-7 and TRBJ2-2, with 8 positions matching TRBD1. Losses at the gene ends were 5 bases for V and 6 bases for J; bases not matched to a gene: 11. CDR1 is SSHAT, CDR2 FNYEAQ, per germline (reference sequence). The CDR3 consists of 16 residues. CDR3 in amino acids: CASSIDRGSAPGELFF. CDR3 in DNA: TGTGCCAGCAGCATCGACAGGGGAAGTGCGCCCGGGGAGCTGTTTTTT.

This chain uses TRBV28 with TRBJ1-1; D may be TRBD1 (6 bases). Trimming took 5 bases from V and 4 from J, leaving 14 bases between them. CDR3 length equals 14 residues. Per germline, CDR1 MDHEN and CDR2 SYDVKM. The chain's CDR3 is CASSSGGAGTEAFF. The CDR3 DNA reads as TGTGCCAGCAGTAGTGGGGGCGCGGGCACTGAAGCTTTCTTT.

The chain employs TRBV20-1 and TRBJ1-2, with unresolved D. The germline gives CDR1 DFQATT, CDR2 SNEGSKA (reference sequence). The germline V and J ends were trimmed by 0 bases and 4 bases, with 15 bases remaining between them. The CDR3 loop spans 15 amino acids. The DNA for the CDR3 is TGCAGTGCTAGAGATTATTTACCCACTTCCTATGGCTACACCTTC. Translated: CSARDYLPTSYGYTF.

CDR3 region: CASSEGTGRYEQYF. In DNA form, the CDR3 reads TGTGCCAGCAGTGAGGGGACAGGGCGATACGAGCAGTACTTC. The chain is built from TRBV28 and TRBJ2-7; 9 bases align to TRBD1. Trimming at V came to 5 bases and at J to 4 bases, leaving 6 bases not matched to a gene. The CDR3 is 14 amino acids. The germline CDR1 and CDR2 sequences are MDHEN and SYDVKM. The variable domain in full, completed from reference TRBV28 and TRBJ2-7, reads DVKVTQSSRYLVKRTGEKVFLECVQDMDHENMFWYRQDPGLGLRLIYFSYDVKMKEKGDIPEGYSVSREKKERFSLILESASTNQTSMYLCASSEGTGRYEQYFGPGTRLTVT.

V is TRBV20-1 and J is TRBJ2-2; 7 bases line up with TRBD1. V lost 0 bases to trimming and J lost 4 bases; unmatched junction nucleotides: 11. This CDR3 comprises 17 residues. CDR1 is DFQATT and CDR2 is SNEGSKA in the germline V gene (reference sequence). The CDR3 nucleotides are TGCAGTGCTAGAGATCGGGACAGATCCCTTATCACCGGGGAGCTGTTTTTT. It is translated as CSARDRDRSLITGELFF.